This T cell receptor beta chain was profiled in a study of blood T cell repertoires in COVID-19. The CDR3 contains 15 residues. V gave up 4 bases and J gave up 4 bases, with 14 bases separating them. Germline V gives CDR1 LGHNA, CDR2 YSLEER. This table comes from immunoSEQ multiplex PCR, and its TCRdb copy is limited to in-frame clones, with some not included. The data contain fewer than 300,000 clones, 88% of them singletons. The source of this sequence is a woman aged 25 to 39 with acute or convalescent COVID-19. The material sequenced was peripheral blood. The chain carries TRBV4-3 and TRBJ1-3, with D tentatively TRBD1 (5 bases). The CDR3 nucleotides are TGCGCCAGCAGCCTAGGGGTATCACCAGGAAACACCATATATTTT. Protein product: CASSLGVSPGNTIYF.